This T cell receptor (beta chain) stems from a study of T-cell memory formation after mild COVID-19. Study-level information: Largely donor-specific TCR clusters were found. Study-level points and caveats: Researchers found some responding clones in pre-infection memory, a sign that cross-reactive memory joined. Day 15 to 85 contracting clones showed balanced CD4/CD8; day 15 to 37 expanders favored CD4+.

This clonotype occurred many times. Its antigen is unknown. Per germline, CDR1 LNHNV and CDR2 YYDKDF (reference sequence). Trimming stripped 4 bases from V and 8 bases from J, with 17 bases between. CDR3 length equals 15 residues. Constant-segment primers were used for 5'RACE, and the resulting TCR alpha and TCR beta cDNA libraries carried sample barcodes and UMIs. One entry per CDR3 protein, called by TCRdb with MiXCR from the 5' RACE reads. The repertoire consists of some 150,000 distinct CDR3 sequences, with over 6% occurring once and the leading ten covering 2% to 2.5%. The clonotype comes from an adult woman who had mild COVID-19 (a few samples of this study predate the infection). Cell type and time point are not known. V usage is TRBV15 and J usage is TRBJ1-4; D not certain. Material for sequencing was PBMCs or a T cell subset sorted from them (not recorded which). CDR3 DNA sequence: TGTGCCACCAGCATCTCCGGTGGGGTCCAGGAAAAACTGTTTTTT. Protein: CATSISGGVQEKLFF. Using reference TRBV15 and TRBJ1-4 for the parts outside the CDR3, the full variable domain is DAMVIQNPRYQVTQFGKPVTLSCSQTLNHNVMYWYQQKSSQAPKLLFHYYDKDFNNEADTPDNFQSRRPNTSFCFLDIRSPGLGDTAMYLCATSISGGVQEKLFFGSGTQLSVL.